These T cell receptor beta chains were read from a single sample in a study of cytomegalovirus exposure and HLA in healthy donors. Assay used: immunoSEQ multiplex PCR; TCRdb lists only in-frame clones, some missing. Of about 85,000 clones in the sample, 80% were seen once. The sequenced material came from PBMCs. The receptors originated from a woman between 45 and 65 years old in good health and CMV-seropositive. The CDR3 runs from the conserved cysteine through the conserved F or W. The D gene is left open where the match is weak. Some rows have no size entry. The others give once, few or many, or a class for an expanded clone.

d_call | j_call | v_call | clone_size | cdr3_aa | cdr3_nt
. | TRBJ1-4 | TRBV2 | . | CASRDHRATNEKLFF | TGTGCCAGCAGGGACCACAGGGCAACTAATGAAAAACTGTTTTTT
TRBD1 | TRBJ1-2 | TRBV28 | . | CASSSPGQLPEYF | TGTGCCAGCAGCTCTCCGGGACAGCTCCCTGAATACTTC
. | TRBJ2-2 | TRBV7-9 | . | CASSQDTTGELFF | TGTGCCAGCAGCCAGGACACCACCGGGGAGCTGTTTTTT
. | TRBJ1-2 | TRBV29-1 | . | CSAPAGGAGGYTF | TGCAGCGCACCCGCCGGGGGGGCGGGCGGCTACACCTTC
TRBD1 | TRBJ1-5 | TRBV7-8 | few | CASSPGTGYNQPQHF | TGTGCCAGCAGCCCCGGGACAGGCTACAATCAGCCCCAGCATTTT
TRBD1 | TRBJ1-1 | TRBV5-1 | . | CASTNPGGLTEAFF | TGCGCCAGCACAAACCCAGGGGGCTTAACTGAAGCTTTCTTT
. | TRBJ2-1 | TRBV6-6 | . | CASRADSNEQFF | TGTGCCAGCAGAGCCGACAGCAATGAGCAGTTCTTC
. | TRBJ2-6 | TRBV2 | . | CASTVGGAVSGANVLTF | TGTGCCAGCACGGTGGGGGGGGCCGTCTCTGGGGCCAACGTCCTGACTTTC
. | TRBJ1-1 | TRBV19 | . | CASSVPGTQMNTEAFF | TGTGCCAGTAGTGTTCCCGGGACACAAATGAACACTGAAGCTTTCTTT
. | TRBJ1-1 | TRBV11-3 | . | CASSRRGTEAFF | TGTGCCAGCAGCCGTCGGGGCACTGAAGCTTTCTTT